This T cell receptor beta chain was documented in a study of cytomegalovirus exposure and HLA in healthy donors (dated by TCRdb to the late 2010s). A note on the overall study: The 670 or so repertoires of the first cohort and the 110 or so validation repertoires were produced on the same platform, according to a later analysis. The study was designed to test whether signatures of past pathogen exposure could be identified by cataloging public T cell receptors. A separate validation cohort of roughly 120 different subjects was used in addition to the roughly 670-subject first cohort. High-throughput TCR immunosequencing, statistical association of individual TCRs with disease status, and machine learning were combined to predict cytomegalovirus infection status. What the research found in general, with its limitations: It was suggested by the authors that the approach could potentially be generalized to other disease states and immunological phenotypes. In the study, about 150 TCR beta chains were listed as associated with cytomegalovirus. All 120 or so repertoires were used to score co-occurrence in the validation cohort in a later analysis, because that analysis had no HLA typing for the cohort. In a later analysis, TCRs clustered in the first cohort were found to also tend to co-occur in the approximately 120 validation repertoires, with 85% to 95% of cluster scores above 0. A few of the identified cytomegalovirus-associated TCR beta chains were confirmed in vitro to be specific for cytomegalovirus antigens. Most TCR sequences were seen in very few donors, while some public TCRs were found in many individuals. The classifier was reported to diagnose cytomegalovirus status with high specificity and sensitivity in both the original and validation cohorts.

Separate from the approximately 670-subject first cohort, the validation cohort of roughly 120 subjects was the group to which the donors belonged. Points on this clone: What this receptor recognizes is not known. Within one base of it there is no much larger clone, and no base qualities were kept.

Per the germline V gene (reference sequence), SGHNT is the CDR1 and YYREEE is the CDR2. The CDR3 has 15 amino acids, counting the end cysteine and phenylalanine. Just the 45-base CDR3 DNA is kept, in frame starting at base 1. Relative to germline, V is 0 bases shorter and J is 8 bases shorter, with 12 bases between their ends. Receptor libraries were prepared by the immunoSEQ multiplex PCR assay. Per the original workflow: A statistical classification framework was built to diagnose cytomegalovirus status from the catalog of TCR beta chain sequences. TCRdb stores this immuneACCESS table with in-frame sequences only. Part of the clones is absent; in the studies checked, under half of the shortfall reflects unresolved V genes, and no reason is known for the rest. V and J calls and clone size are copied from that table; D and trimming were computed from the DNA. Present in this sample are over 110,000 clones, roughly nine tenths of which were seen just once. The ten largest clones take up just under 3% of the sample.

The sample taken for sequencing was PBMCs. The receptor was derived from a man aged 18 to 30 in good health and CMV-seronegative. The rearranged segments are TRBV5-4 and TRBJ1-6; possibly the D gene is TRBD1, per 6 matching bases. This receptor has the CDR3 CASSLGAGAYSPLHF. The DNA sequence is TGTGCCAGCAGCTTGGGGGCAGGGGCCTATTCACCCCTCCACTTT.